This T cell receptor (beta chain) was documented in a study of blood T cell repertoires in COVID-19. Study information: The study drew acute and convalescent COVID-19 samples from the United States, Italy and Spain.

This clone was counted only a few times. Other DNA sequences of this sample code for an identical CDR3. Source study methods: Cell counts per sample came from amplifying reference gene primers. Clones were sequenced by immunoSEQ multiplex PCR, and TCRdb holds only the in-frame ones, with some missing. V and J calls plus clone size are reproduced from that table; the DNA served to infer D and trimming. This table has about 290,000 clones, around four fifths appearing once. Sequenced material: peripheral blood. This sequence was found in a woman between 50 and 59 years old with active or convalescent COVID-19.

The CDR3 spells CASSRSGGSTDTQYF. Written as DNA, the CDR3 is TGTGCCAGCAGCCGAAGCGGGGGGAGCACAGATACGCAGTATTTT. The V call is TRBV7-3, the J call TRBJ2-3; 9 bases line up with TRBD2. Germline loops: CDR1 SGHTA, CDR2 FQGTGA. The length of the CDR3 is 15 residues. Trimming removed 5 bases from V and 0 bases from J; junction bases left unmatched: 3.